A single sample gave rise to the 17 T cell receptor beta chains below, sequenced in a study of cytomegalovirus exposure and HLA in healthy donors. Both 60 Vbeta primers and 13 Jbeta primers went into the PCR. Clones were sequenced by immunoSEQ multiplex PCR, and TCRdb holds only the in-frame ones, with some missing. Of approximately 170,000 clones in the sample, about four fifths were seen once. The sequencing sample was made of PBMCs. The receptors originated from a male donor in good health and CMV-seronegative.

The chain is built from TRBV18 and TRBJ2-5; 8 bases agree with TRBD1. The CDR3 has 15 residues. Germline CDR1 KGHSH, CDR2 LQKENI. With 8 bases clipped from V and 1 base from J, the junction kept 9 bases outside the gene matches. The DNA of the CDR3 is TGTGCCAGCGCGCAAGGAGGACAGGGCCAAGAGACCCAGTACTTC. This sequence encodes CASAQGGQGQETQYF. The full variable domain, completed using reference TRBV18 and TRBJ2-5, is NAGVMQNPRHLVRRRGQEARLRCSPMKGHSHVYWYRQLPEEGLKFMVYLQKENIIDESGMPKERFSAEFPKEGPSILRIQQVVRGDSAAYFCASAQGGQGQETQYFGPGTRLLVL.

The CDR3 loop reads CASSREERDGYTF. The CDR3 nucleotides read TGTGCCAGCTCCCGAGAGGAGAGGGATGGCTACACCTTC. J is TRBJ1-2 and V is TRBV19; no firm D call. In germline, CDR1 is LNHDA, CDR2 SQIVND (reference sequence). This CDR3 is 13 amino acids long. Trimming left V 9 bases short and J 6 bases short, with 17 bases between.

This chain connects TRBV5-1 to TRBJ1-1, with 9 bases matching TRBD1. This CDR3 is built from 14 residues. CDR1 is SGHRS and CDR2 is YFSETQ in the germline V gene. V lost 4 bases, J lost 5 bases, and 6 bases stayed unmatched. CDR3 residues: CASSQTGGRTEAFF. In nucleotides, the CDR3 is TGCGCCAGCAGCCAAACAGGGGGCCGAACTGAAGCTTTCTTT.

CDR3 in DNA: TGTGCCAGCATCAAGGACACTAACTATGGCTACACCTTC. Translation: CASIKDTNYGYTF. The chain combines TRBV28 with TRBJ1-2; weak D call: TRBD1 (5 bases). The CDR3 runs 13 residues. Germline CDR1 is MDHEN and CDR2 is SYDVKM. V shed 7 bases and J shed 0 bases, with 9 bases lying between them.

The CDR3: CASTQRYTDTQYF. DNA of the CDR3: TGTGCCAGCACCCAGCGGTACACAGATACGCAGTATTTT. The chain combines TRBV2 with TRBJ2-3; D may be TRBD2 (5 bases). Germline loops: CDR1 SNHLY, CDR2 FYNNEI. V gave up 7 bases and J gave up 2 bases, with 10 bases separating them. The CDR3 extends over 13 amino acids.

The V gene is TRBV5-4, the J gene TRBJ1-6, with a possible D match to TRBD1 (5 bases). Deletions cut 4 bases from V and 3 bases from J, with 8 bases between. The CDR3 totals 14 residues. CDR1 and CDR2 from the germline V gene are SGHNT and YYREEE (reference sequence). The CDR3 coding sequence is TGTGCCAGCAGCAGAACAGGCTATAATTCACCCCTCCACTTT. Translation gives CASSRTGYNSPLHF.

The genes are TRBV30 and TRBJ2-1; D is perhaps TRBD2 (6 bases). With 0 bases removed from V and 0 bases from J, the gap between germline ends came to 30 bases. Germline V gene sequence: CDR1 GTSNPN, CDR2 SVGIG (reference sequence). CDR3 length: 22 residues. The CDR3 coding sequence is TGTGCCTGGAGTGTACGGTGGCGAACACTACCCCGCGGGGAAAGCTCCTACAATGAGCAGTTCTTC. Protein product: CAWSVRWRTLPRGESSYNEQFF.

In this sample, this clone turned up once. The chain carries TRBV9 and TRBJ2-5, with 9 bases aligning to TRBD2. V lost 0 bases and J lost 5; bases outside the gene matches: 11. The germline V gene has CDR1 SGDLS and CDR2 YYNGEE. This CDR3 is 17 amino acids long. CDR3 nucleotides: TGTGCCAGCAGCGTAGGGATGTTCAGCGGGGGGAGGGAGACCCAGTACTTC. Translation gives CASSVGMFSGGRETQYF.

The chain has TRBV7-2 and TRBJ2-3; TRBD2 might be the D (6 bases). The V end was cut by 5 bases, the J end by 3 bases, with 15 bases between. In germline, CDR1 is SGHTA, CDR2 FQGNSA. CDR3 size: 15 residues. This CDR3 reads CASSHRLDNTDTQYF. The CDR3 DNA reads TGTGCCAGCAGCCACCGACTAGACAATACAGATACGCAGTATTTT.

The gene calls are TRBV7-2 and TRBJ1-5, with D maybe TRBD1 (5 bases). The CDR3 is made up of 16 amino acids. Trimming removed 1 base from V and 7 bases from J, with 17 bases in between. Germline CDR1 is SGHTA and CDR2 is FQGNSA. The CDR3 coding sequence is TGTGCCAGCAGCTTAGTGGTGGGGGGTGAGGGACAGCCCCAGCATTTT. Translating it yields CASSLVVGGEGQPQHF.

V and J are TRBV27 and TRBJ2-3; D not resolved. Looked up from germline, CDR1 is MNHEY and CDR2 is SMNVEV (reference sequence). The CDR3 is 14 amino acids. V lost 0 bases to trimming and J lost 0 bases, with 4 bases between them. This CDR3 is CASSLSSSTDTQYF. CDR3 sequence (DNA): TGTGCCAGCAGTTTATCTTCTAGCACAGATACGCAGTATTTT.

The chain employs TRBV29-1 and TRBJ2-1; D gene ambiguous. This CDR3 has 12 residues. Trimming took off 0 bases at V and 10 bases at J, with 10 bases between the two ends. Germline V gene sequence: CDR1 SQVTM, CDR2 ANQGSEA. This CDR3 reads CSVEDHSREQFF. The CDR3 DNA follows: TGCAGCGTTGAAGATCATTCTCGGGAGCAGTTCTTC.

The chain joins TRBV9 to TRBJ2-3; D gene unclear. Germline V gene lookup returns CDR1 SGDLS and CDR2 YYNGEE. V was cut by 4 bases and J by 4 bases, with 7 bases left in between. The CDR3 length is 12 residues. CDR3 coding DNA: TGTGCCAGCAGCCAGAACCCAGATACGCAGTATTTT. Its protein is CASSQNPDTQYF.

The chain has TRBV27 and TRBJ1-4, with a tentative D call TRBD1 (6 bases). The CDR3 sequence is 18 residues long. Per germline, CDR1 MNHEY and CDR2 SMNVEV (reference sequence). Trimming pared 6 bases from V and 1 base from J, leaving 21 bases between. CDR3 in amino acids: CASSLSSQGPVTNEKLFF. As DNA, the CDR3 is TGTGCCAGCAGCCTATCATCACAGGGACCTGTAACTAATGAAAAACTGTTTTTT.

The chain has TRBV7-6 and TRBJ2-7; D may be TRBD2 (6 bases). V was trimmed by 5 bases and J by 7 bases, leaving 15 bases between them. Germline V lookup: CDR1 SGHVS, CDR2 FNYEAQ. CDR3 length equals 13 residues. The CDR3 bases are TGTGCCAGCAGCGTCGGGACTCGGAGGGAGCAGTACTTC. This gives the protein CASSVGTRREQYF.

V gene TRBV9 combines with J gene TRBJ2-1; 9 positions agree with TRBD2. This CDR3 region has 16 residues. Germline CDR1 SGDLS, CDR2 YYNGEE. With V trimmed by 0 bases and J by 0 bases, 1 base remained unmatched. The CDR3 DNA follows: TGTGCCAGCAGCGTAGCGACTAGCGGCTCCTACAATGAGCAGTTCTTC. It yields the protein CASSVATSGSYNEQFF.

The CDR3 region is CASNSAGEGEKLFF. The CDR3 DNA sequence: TGTGCCAGCAACTCGGCAGGGGAAGGTGAAAAACTGTTTTTT. The V call is TRBV28, the J call TRBJ1-4, with D possibly being TRBD1 (6 bases). The V gene's germline CDR1 is MDHEN and CDR2 SYDVKM. V lost 7 bases to trimming and J lost 7 bases, with 16 bases between them. The CDR3 contains 14 residues.